These T cell receptor beta chains were read from a single sample in a study of blood T cell repertoires in COVID-19. Measured with immunoSEQ multiplex PCR; TCRdb has only the in-frame clones, and not every one. The profile shows under 200,000 clones, over 70% of them singletons. The sample comprised peripheral blood. The receptors derive from a woman aged 65 to 85 who had recovered from COVID-19. The conserved cysteine and the conserved F or W are not part of the CDR3 here. A D gene is named only where the DNA matches it firmly. The size of a clone is reported for some rows only, either as once, few or many, or as a class for expanded clones.

d_gene: -
j_gene: TRBJ1-2
v_gene: TRBV7-8
len: 12
abundance: -
CDR3aa: ASTRGLLNYGYT

d_gene: -
j_gene: TRBJ1-2
v_gene: TRBV4-1
len: 16
abundance: -
CDR3aa: ASSQDPRPGESRYGYT

d_gene: TRBD2
j_gene: TRBJ2-1
v_gene: TRBV6-5
len: 12
abundance: -
CDR3aa: ASESGGPAAEQF

d_gene: -
j_gene: TRBJ1-1
v_gene: TRBV6-6
len: 9
abundance: -
CDR3aa: ASSSDTEAF

d_gene: TRBD1
j_gene: TRBJ1-1
v_gene: TRBV9
len: 10
abundance: -
CDR3aa: ASSAGGAQAF

d_gene: TRBD2
j_gene: TRBJ2-1
v_gene: TRBV5-8
len: 13
abundance: -
CDR3aa: ASSLAGLVFNEQF

d_gene: TRBD2
j_gene: TRBJ2-1
v_gene: TRBV4-2
len: 16
abundance: -
CDR3aa: ASSQAGLSGTSGDEQF

d_gene: -
j_gene: TRBJ2-3
v_gene: TRBV7-3
len: 12
abundance: -
CDR3aa: ASSSGSSSDTQY

d_gene: -
j_gene: TRBJ2-7
v_gene: TRBV7-9
len: 9
abundance: -
CDR3aa: ASSSVYEQY

d_gene: -
j_gene: TRBJ2-5
v_gene: TRBV7-2
len: 12
abundance: once
CDR3aa: ASSPGSGVGTQY

d_gene: -
j_gene: TRBJ1-1
v_gene: TRBV3-1/TRBV3-2
len: 13
abundance: few
CDR3aa: ASSKGWAIDTEAF

d_gene: TRBD2
j_gene: TRBJ2-1
v_gene: TRBV5-1
len: 14
abundance: -
CDR3aa: ASSLGAGGAYNEQF

d_gene: TRBD1
j_gene: TRBJ2-1
v_gene: TRBV5-1
len: 13
abundance: few
CDR3aa: ASSPGTGGAGEQF

d_gene: -
j_gene: TRBJ2-1
v_gene: TRBV3-1/TRBV3-2
len: 14
abundance: -
CDR3aa: ASSHSSQGLYNEQF

d_gene: -
j_gene: TRBJ2-3
v_gene: TRBV19
len: 12
abundance: -
CDR3aa: ASSRSGTQDTQY

d_gene: -
j_gene: TRBJ2-1
v_gene: TRBV28
len: 13
abundance: -
CDR3aa: ASSLWERSGNEQF

d_gene: -
j_gene: TRBJ1-1
v_gene: TRBV2
len: 13
abundance: -
CDR3aa: ASSEEAGMNTEAF

d_gene: -
j_gene: TRBJ2-6
v_gene: TRBV14
len: 15
abundance: once
CDR3aa: ASSQSTRASGANVLT

d_gene: TRBD2
j_gene: TRBJ2-3
v_gene: TRBV19
len: 13
abundance: -
CDR3aa: ASRTTSGSTDTQY

d_gene: TRBD1
j_gene: TRBJ2-7
v_gene: TRBV7-6
len: 10
abundance: few
CDR3aa: ASSRDRGEQY

d_gene: -
j_gene: TRBJ1-6
v_gene: TRBV27
len: 12
abundance: -
CDR3aa: ASSPPGVSSPLH

d_gene: TRBD2
j_gene: TRBJ2-5
v_gene: TRBV10-3
len: 13
abundance: -
CDR3aa: AISPGTSAQETQY

d_gene: -
j_gene: TRBJ1-3
v_gene: TRBV5-5
len: 12
abundance: -
CDR3aa: ASSLWGDGNTIY

d_gene: TRBD1
j_gene: TRBJ1-4
v_gene: TRBV20-1
len: 9
abundance: -
CDR3aa: SARAPGQGP

d_gene: -
j_gene: TRBJ2-5
v_gene: TRBV7-5
len: 15
abundance: once
CDR3aa: VRSWVAPSGDQETQY

d_gene: TRBD1
j_gene: TRBJ1-1
v_gene: TRBV30
len: 11
abundance: once
CDR3aa: AWARQGAAEAF

d_gene: -
j_gene: TRBJ1-4
v_gene: TRBV7-3
len: 13
abundance: -
CDR3aa: ASSPRGDVHEKLF

d_gene: -
j_gene: TRBJ2-3
v_gene: TRBV5-4
len: 12
abundance: -
CDR3aa: ASQSPGHTDTQY

d_gene: TRBD1
j_gene: TRBJ1-2
v_gene: TRBV4-1
len: 13
abundance: -
CDR3aa: ASSAPGQRLYGYT

d_gene: -
j_gene: TRBJ2-7
v_gene: TRBV21-1
len: 13
abundance: once
CDR3aa: ASSKTDRSSYEQY

d_gene: -
j_gene: TRBJ2-6
v_gene: TRBV5-4
len: 18
abundance: -
CDR3aa: ASSLVTAGTLSSGANVLT

d_gene: -
j_gene: TRBJ1-3
v_gene: TRBV27
len: 13
abundance: -
CDR3aa: ASSLRSTSGNTIY

d_gene: -
j_gene: TRBJ2-5
v_gene: TRBV14
len: 9
abundance: many
CDR3aa: ASSLRETQY

d_gene: TRBD1
j_gene: TRBJ1-5
v_gene: TRBV28
len: 11
abundance: -
CDR3aa: ASLGQGNQPQH

d_gene: -
j_gene: TRBJ1-2
v_gene: TRBV2
len: 11
abundance: -
CDR3aa: ASPRDNVYGYT

d_gene: -
j_gene: TRBJ1-1
v_gene: TRBV10-3
len: 11
abundance: -
CDR3aa: AITDRPNTEAF

d_gene: -
j_gene: TRBJ2-5
v_gene: TRBV7-9
len: 12
abundance: -
CDR3aa: ASSLGWGLETQY

d_gene: -
j_gene: TRBJ2-7
v_gene: TRBV11-1
len: 11
abundance: -
CDR3aa: ASSRSGPYEQY

d_gene: TRBD1
j_gene: TRBJ1-2
v_gene: TRBV24-1
len: 13
abundance: -
CDR3aa: ATSAPDRPSSGYT

d_gene: -
j_gene: TRBJ2-1
v_gene: TRBV28
len: 11
abundance: -
CDR3aa: ASSLRGFNEQF

d_gene: -
j_gene: TRBJ2-3
v_gene: TRBV12-3/TRBV12-4
len: 11
abundance: -
CDR3aa: ASSLVFRDTQY

d_gene: TRBD1
j_gene: TRBJ2-5
v_gene: TRBV9
len: 13
abundance: -
CDR3aa: ASSADRGPQETQY

d_gene: TRBD1
j_gene: TRBJ1-2
v_gene: TRBV29-1
len: 13
abundance: -
CDR3aa: SVEDLGGAGGGYT

d_gene: TRBD1
j_gene: TRBJ2-5
v_gene: TRBV3-1/TRBV3-2
len: 12
abundance: -
CDR3aa: ASSRTGGWETQY

d_gene: TRBD1
j_gene: TRBJ1-4
v_gene: TRBV29-1
len: 11
abundance: -
CDR3aa: SADRGSGEKLF

d_gene: TRBD2
j_gene: TRBJ2-5
v_gene: TRBV7-8
len: 11
abundance: once
CDR3aa: ASSLPGGPTQY

d_gene: TRBD1
j_gene: TRBJ1-3
v_gene: TRBV7-6
len: 13
abundance: -
CDR3aa: ASSQLTGPGNTIY

d_gene: -
j_gene: TRBJ1-2
v_gene: TRBV7-8
len: 13
abundance: -
CDR3aa: ASSPREGGPSGYT

d_gene: TRBD2
j_gene: TRBJ2-1
v_gene: TRBV19
len: 13
abundance: -
CDR3aa: ASSYREDAYNEQF

d_gene: TRBD2
j_gene: TRBJ2-1
v_gene: TRBV15
len: 14
abundance: -
CDR3aa: ATSRDPGVAGVGEF

d_gene: TRBD1
j_gene: TRBJ1-1
v_gene: TRBV30
len: 8
abundance: -
CDR3aa: ACTTGEAF

d_gene: TRBD1
j_gene: TRBJ2-7
v_gene: TRBV11-2
len: 14
abundance: -
CDR3aa: ASSPTLTGGAYEQY

d_gene: TRBD1
j_gene: TRBJ1-1
v_gene: TRBV19
len: 13
abundance: -
CDR3aa: ASSTPGQGAAEAF